The sequence of this T cell receptor (beta chain) was determined in a study of blood T cell repertoires in COVID-19. Study summary: T cells, B-cell-depleted T cells, or PBMCs provided the cDNA or gDNA that served as material.

From germline, CDR1 is SNHLY and CDR2 FYNNEI. With V trimmed by 8 bases and J by 5 bases, 5 bases remained unmatched. The CDR3 has 14 amino acids. Assay used: immunoSEQ multiplex PCR; TCRdb lists only in-frame clones, some missing. The sample has roughly 260,000 clones; around 90% are singletons. The sample comprised peripheral blood. This sequence joins TRBV2 and TRBJ2-3; TRBD2 aligns across 12 bases. This sequence was found in a woman in her thirties or forties with acute or convalescent COVID-19. The chain's CDR3 is CASGQTSGGDTQYF. CDR3 nucleotide sequence: TGTGCCAGCGGCCAGACTAGCGGGGGAGATACGCAGTATTTT.